What follows are 24 T cell receptor beta chains derived from one specimen sequenced in a study of glioma-infiltrating T cells. Using RNA template, CDR3s of TCR alpha and beta were amplified with iRepertoire arm-PCR. MiXCR, applied by TCRdb to the multiplex PCR reads, yields one record per CDR3 protein. The sample has under 200,000 distinct CDR3 sequences; about 46% are singletons. Sequencing used glioma tissue, nonneoplastic brain tissue, or PBMCs (not recorded which). These receptors were collected from a human donor with low-grade glioma or glioblastoma, undergoing nonglioma brain surgery, or in good health (not recorded which).

Ten or more counts support this clonotype. This sequence joins TRBV2 and TRBJ2-1, with TRBD2 as a possible D gene (5 bases). The ends were cut back, 6 bases at V and 6 bases at J, with 9 bases in the middle. This CDR3 spans 12 amino acids. The germline V gene encodes CDR1 SNHLY and CDR2 FYNNEI. The CDR3 loop is CASRAEINEQFF. CDR3 coding DNA: TGTGCCAGCAGAGCGGAGATCAATGAGCAGTTCTTC.

This clonotype was seen at least ten times. The chain recombines TRBV27 with TRBJ2-7, with 7 bases aligning to TRBD2. The length of the CDR3 is 15 residues. Per the germline V gene, CDR1 is MNHEY and CDR2 is SMNVEV (reference sequence). V lost 6 bases, J lost 2 bases, and 10 bases stayed unmatched. CDR3 bases: TGTGCCAGCAGGAATAGGGCTAGCGGCCCCTACGAGCAGTACTTC. Its translation: CASRNRASGPYEQYF.

The table lists this clonotype with many counts. The rearrangement uses TRBV20-1 and TRBJ2-1, with 12 positions matching TRBD2. The CDR3 is 15 amino acids. Germline V gene data show CDR1 as DFQATT and CDR2 as SNEGSKA (reference sequence). With 1 base clipped from V and 7 bases from J, the junction kept 5 bases outside the gene matches. This CDR3 reads CSARAGLAGLNEQFF. In DNA, the CDR3 is TGCAGTGCTAGAGCCGGACTAGCGGGACTAAATGAGCAGTTCTTC.

On this clonotype itself: A much bigger clone sits one base away, suggesting this may be a read error. V and J are TRBV24-1 and TRBJ2-3; D possibly matches TRBD1 or TRBD2 (5 bases each). The CDR3 is made up of 14 amino acids. The germline CDR1 and CDR2 sequences are KGHDR and SFDVKD. V was trimmed by 5 bases and J by 0 bases, leaving 8 bases between them. DNA for the CDR3: TGTGCCACCAGTGGCTGGGACAGCACAGATACGCAGTATTTT. Protein sequence: CATSGWDSTDTQYF.

The rearrangement uses TRBV20-1 and TRBJ2-7, with D maybe TRBD2 (6 bases). V was trimmed by 3 bases and J by 7 bases, leaving 19 bases between them. CDR1 is DFQATT, CDR2 SNEGSKA, per germline (reference sequence). This CDR3 is built from 14 residues. Here the CDR3 reads CSARASVSFNEQYF. In DNA, the CDR3 is TGCAGTGCTAGGGCTAGCGTGAGTTTCAATGAGCAGTACTTC.

The V gene is TRBV28, the J gene TRBJ2-4; D is unresolved. In germline, CDR1 is MDHEN, CDR2 SYDVKM. This CDR3 has 14 residues. V lost 5 bases and J lost 8, with 16 bases in between. The CDR3 is CASSLPAPEDIQYF. CDR3 sequence (DNA): TGTGCCAGCAGTCTTCCCGCTCCGGAAGACATTCAGTACTTC. The full variable domain, its missing parts supplied by reference TRBV28 and TRBJ2-4, is DVKVTQSSRYLVKRTGEKVFLECVQDMDHENMFWYRQDPGLGLRLIYFSYDVKMKEKGDIPEGYSVSREKKERFSLILESASTNQTSMYLCASSLPAPEDIQYFGAGTRLSVL.

In its sample, this clonotype was seen many times. The V call is TRBV28, the J call TRBJ2-1; D perhaps matches TRBD2 (5 bases). There are 16 residues in the CDR3. The V gene's germline CDR1 is MDHEN and CDR2 SYDVKM. Trimming removed 5 bases from V and 5 bases from J, with 19 bases in between. CDR3 DNA: TGTGCCAGCAGTCGCCCCAGGCCTATGGAGGACAATGAGCAGTTCTTC. Translating gives CASSRPRPMEDNEQFF.

In the case of this clonotype: The junction differs from germline at one of its ends, possibly a read error. The chain links TRBV6-6 to TRBJ1-1, with unresolved D. Germline CDR1 MNHNY, CDR2 SVGAGI (reference sequence). The CDR3 loop spans 12 amino acids. The CDR3, as DNA: TGTGGCAGCACCGAAATGAACACTGAAGCTTTCTTT. Translation gives CGSTEMNTEAFF.

Points on this clonotype: A clone one base away is much larger, so this may be a read error. The chain employs TRBV24-1 and TRBJ2-1; the match to TRBD2 covers 7 bases. Per the germline V gene, CDR1 is KGHDR and CDR2 is SFDVKD. The CDR3 contains 14 residues. V lost 5 bases, J lost 9 bases, and 9 bases stayed unmatched. DNA of the CDR3: TGTGCCACCAGTGTTTCCCCTACTAGCGTTGAGCAGTTCTTC. Translated, it gives CATSVSPTSVEQFF.

This clonotype was seen at least ten times. V usage is TRBV3-1 and J usage is TRBJ2-1, with unresolved D. The CDR3 covers 13 residues. In germline, CDR1 is LGHDT, CDR2 YNNKEL (reference sequence). Trimming pared 5 bases from V and 7 bases from J, leaving 12 bases between. The DNA of the CDR3 is TGTGCCAGCAGCTCAAGGCGAGAGAATGAGCAGTTCTTC. Amino acid sequence: CASSSRRENEQFF.

The chain is built from TRBV11-2 and TRBJ2-7; D is undetermined. V dropped 1 base and J dropped 5 bases, with 12 bases sitting between them. The CDR3 runs 14 residues. Germline V gives CDR1 SGHAT, CDR2 FQNNGV. The CDR3 DNA reads as TGTGCCAGCAGCTTAGGACGTACCTCAGACGAGCAGTACTTC. It specifies CASSLGRTSDEQYF. The entire variable domain, with the rest obtained from reference TRBV11-2 and TRBJ2-7, is as follows: EAGVAQSPRYKIIEKRQSVAFWCNPISGHATLYWYQQILGQGPKLLIQFQNNGVVDDSQLPKDRFSAERLKGVDSTLKIQPAKLEDSAVYLCASSLGRTSDEQYFGPGTRLTVT.

Remarks on this clonotype: A much larger clone lies a single base off, so this may be a read error. This sequence joins TRBV2 and TRBJ1-2, with a weak D call TRBD1 (5 bases). Deletions cut 2 bases from V and 1 base from J, with 14 bases between. Germline V lookup: CDR1 SNHLY, CDR2 FYNNEI. The CDR3 length is 16 residues. In DNA form, the CDR3 reads TGTGCCAGCAGTGAACTCTTCATGGACATTAACTATGGCTACACCTTC. Translated: CASSELFMDINYGYTF. Variable domain in full (rest from reference TRBV2 and TRBJ1-2): EPEVTQTPSHQVTQMGQEVILRCVPISNHLYFYWYRQILGQKVEFLVSFYNNEISEKSEIFDDQFSVERPDGSNFTLKIRSTKLEDSAMYFCASSELFMDINYGYTFGSGTRLTVV.

This clonotype came up a few times. The V gene is TRBV20-1, the J gene TRBJ2-5; possibly TRBD2 for D (6 bases). From germline, CDR1 is DFQATT and CDR2 SNEGSKA (reference sequence). The CDR3 is made up of 13 amino acids. The ends were cut back, 5 bases at V and 4 bases at J, with 14 bases in the middle. In nucleotides, the CDR3 is TGCAGTGCTTTACCCGGGGGAGTAGAGACCCAGTACTTC. It codes for CSALPGGVETQYF.

The V call is TRBV28, the J call TRBJ1-4; no firm D call. Germline V gives CDR1 MDHEN, CDR2 SYDVKM. The CDR3 has 15 residues. V lost 7 bases and J 0 bases, leaving 12 bases between the germline ends. The CDR3 bases are TGTGCCAGCATTGAACAGCTTCCAACTAATGAAAAACTGTTTTTT. Its protein is CASIEQLPTNEKLFF.

This clonotype appeared a few times. The V and J genes are TRBV12-3 or TRBV12-4 and TRBJ2-1; D gene ambiguous. The V end was cut by 2 bases, the J end by 8 bases, with 10 bases between. CDR3 size: 13 residues. The CDR3 loop is CASSLRPGDEQFF. The CDR3 coding sequence is TGTGCCAGCAGTTTAAGACCCGGAGATGAGCAGTTCTTC.

The sample holds a few counts of this clonotype. J is TRBJ2-3 and V is TRBV9, with 7 bases fitting TRBD2. The V and J ends lost 3 bases and 2 bases, in that order; junction bases with no gene match: 6. Germline V lookup: CDR1 SGDLS, CDR2 YYNGEE. The length of the CDR3 is 15 residues. For the CDR3, the DNA is TGTGCCAGCAGCGCAAGCGGGACTTACACAGATACGCAGTATTTT. This translates into CASSASGTYTDTQYF.

This clonotype was seen a handful of times. The chain is built from TRBV19 and TRBJ2-4, with 10 bases identical to TRBD2. The length of the CDR3 is 13 residues. The V gene's germline CDR1 is LNHDA and CDR2 SQIVND (reference sequence). Trimming at V came to 5 bases and at J to 13 bases, leaving 8 bases not matched to a gene. The CDR3 loop reads CASSLLAGDEQYF. The CDR3 DNA sequence: TGTGCCAGTAGTCTCCTAGCGGGAGATGAACAGTACTTC.

The rearrangement uses TRBV2 and TRBJ1-2, with 9 nucleotides matching TRBD1. Germline lookup yields CDR1 SNHLY and CDR2 FYNNEI. CDR3 size: 16 residues. Trimming at V came to 6 bases and at J to 8 bases, leaving 16 bases not matched to a gene. The CDR3 sequence: CASRAPPGQGLSGYTF. Here the CDR3 DNA reads TGTGCCAGCAGAGCCCCCCCGGGACAGGGATTGAGCGGCTACACCTTC.

J is TRBJ2-4 and V is TRBV19; 7 bases align to TRBD1. Germline V gene sequence: CDR1 LNHDA, CDR2 SQIVND (reference sequence). This CDR3 is 16 amino acids long. V gave up 4 bases and J gave up 0 bases; unmatched junction bases: 6. The CDR3 DNA sequence: TGTGCCAGTAGTACCCCGGACAGGTTAGCCAAAAACATTCAGTACTTC. Its translation is CASSTPDRLAKNIQYF.

The chain has TRBV5-5 and TRBJ2-7; 10 bases are shared with TRBD1. Germline V lookup: CDR1 SGHKS, CDR2 YYEKEE (reference sequence). V lost 6 bases to trimming and J lost 5 bases; unmatched junction nucleotides: 8. This CDR3 region has 14 residues. The CDR3 nucleotides are TGTGCCAGCAAACCGGGACAGGGGAACAACGAGCAGTACTTC. It specifies CASKPGQGNNEQYF.

A remark on this clonotype: The junction does not match germline at one end; this may be a read error. The chain joins TRBV10-2 to TRBJ2-1; D is possibly TRBD1 or TRBD2 (5 bases each). CDR1 and CDR2 from the germline V gene are WSHSY and SAAADI. CDR3 length: 14 amino acids. The CDR3 DNA sequence: TGTGCCACCGGAGGTTCTTCAGGGAACGATGAGCAGTTCTTC. It encodes CATGGSSGNDEQFF.

As concerns this clonotype: This may arise from a read error, as a much more abundant clone is one base away. The rearrangement joins TRBV20-1 to TRBJ2-2; 10 bases are shared with TRBD1. The CDR3 has 14 amino acids. Losses at the gene ends were 6 bases for V and 5 bases for J; bases not matched to a gene: 6. Germline V gene sequence: CDR1 DFQATT, CDR2 SNEGSKA (reference sequence). The CDR3 DNA is TGCAGTGCCGGGACAGGGGTAAGGACCGGGGAGCTGTTTTTT. Protein sequence: CSAGTGVRTGELFF.

This clonotype occurred once. A read error may be the cause here, since a much bigger clone is one base away. The chain carries TRBV28 and TRBJ2-5; 8 bases line up with TRBD1. CDR1 is MDHEN, CDR2 SYDVKM, per germline. The CDR3 runs to 16 residues. With V trimmed by 7 bases and J by 1 base, 11 bases remained unmatched. Here the CDR3 DNA reads TGTGCCAGCACTCCTTCCGGGACAGGCGTCCAAGAGACCCAGTACTTC. It translates to CASTPSGTGVQETQYF.

To note about this clonotype: A much larger clone lies one base from this, so it may be a read error. This chain joins TRBV6-1 and TRBJ2-7, with a tentative D call TRBD2 (5 bases). Germline V gene data show CDR1 as MNHNS and CDR2 as SASEGT. The CDR3 length is 16 residues. The CDR3 coding sequence is TGTACCAGCAGTTTAGGGTCCAGCGGTGGACTCTACAAGCAGTACTTC. It codes for CTSSLGSSGGLYKQYF.